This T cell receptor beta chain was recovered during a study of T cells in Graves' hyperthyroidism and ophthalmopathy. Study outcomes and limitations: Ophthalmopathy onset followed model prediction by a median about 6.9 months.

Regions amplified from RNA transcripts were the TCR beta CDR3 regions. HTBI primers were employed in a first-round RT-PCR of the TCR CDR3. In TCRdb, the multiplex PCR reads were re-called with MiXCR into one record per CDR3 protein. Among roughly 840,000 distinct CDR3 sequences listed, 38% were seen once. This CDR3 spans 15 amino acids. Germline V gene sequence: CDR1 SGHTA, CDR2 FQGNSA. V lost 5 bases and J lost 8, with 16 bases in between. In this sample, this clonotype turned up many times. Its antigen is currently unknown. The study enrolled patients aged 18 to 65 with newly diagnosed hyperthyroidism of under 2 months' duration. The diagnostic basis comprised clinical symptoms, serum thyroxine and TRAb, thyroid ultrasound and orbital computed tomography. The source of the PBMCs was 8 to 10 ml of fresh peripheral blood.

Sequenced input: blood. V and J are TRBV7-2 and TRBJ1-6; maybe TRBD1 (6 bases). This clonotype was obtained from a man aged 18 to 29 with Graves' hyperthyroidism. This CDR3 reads CASSRGTGAYSPLHF. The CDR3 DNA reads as TGTGCCAGCAGCCGAGGGACGGGGGCCTATTCACCCCTCCACTTT.